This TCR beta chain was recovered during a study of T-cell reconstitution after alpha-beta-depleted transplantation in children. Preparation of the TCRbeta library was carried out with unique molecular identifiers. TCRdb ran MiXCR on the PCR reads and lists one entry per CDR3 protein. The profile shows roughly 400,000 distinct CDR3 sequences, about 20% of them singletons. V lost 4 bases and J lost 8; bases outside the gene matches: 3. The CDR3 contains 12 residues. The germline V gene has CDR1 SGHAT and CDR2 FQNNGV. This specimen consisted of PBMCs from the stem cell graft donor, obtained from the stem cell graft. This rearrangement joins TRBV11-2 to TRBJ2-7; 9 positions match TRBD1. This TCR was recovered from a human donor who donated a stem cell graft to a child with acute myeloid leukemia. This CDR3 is CASSYGQGQQYF. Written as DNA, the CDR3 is TGTGCCAGCAGCTACGGACAGGGGCAGCAGTACTTC. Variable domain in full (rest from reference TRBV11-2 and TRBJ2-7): EAGVAQSPRYKIIEKRQSVAFWCNPISGHATLYWYQQILGQGPKLLIQFQNNGVVDDSQLPKDRFSAERLKGVDSTLKIQPAKLEDSAVYLCASSYGQGQQYFGPGTRLTVT.